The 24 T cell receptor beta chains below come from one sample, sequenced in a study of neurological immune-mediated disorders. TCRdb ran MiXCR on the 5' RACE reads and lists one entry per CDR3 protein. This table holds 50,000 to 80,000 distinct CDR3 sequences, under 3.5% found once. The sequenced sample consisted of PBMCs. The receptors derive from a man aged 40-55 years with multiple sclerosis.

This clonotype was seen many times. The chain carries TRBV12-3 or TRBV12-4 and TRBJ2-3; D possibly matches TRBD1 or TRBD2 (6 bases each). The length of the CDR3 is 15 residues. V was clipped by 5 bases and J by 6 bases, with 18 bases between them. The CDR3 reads CASSPLTGAGDTQYF. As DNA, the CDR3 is TGTGCCAGCAGTCCCCTTACGGGGGCAGGGGATACGCAGTATTTT.

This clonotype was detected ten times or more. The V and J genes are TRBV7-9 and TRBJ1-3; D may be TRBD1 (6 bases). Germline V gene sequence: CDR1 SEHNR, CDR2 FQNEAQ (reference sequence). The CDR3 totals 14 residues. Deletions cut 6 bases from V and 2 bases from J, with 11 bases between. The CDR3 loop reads CASRQGATGNTIYF. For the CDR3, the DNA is TGTGCCAGCAGACAGGGAGCTACTGGAAACACCATATATTTT. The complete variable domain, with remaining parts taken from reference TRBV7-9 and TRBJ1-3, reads DTGVSQNPRHKITKRGQNVTFRCDPISEHNRLYWYRQTLGQGPEFLTYFQNEAQLEKSRLLSDRFSAERPKGSFSTLEIQRTEQGDSAMYLCASRQGATGNTIYFGEGSWLTVV.

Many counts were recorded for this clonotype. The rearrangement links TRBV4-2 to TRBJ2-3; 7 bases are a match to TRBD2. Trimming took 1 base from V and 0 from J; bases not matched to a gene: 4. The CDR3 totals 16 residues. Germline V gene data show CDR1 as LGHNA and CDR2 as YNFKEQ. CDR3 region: CASSQVTAGSTDTQYF. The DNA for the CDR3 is TGTGCCAGCAGCCAAGTAACAGCGGGAAGCACAGATACGCAGTATTTT.

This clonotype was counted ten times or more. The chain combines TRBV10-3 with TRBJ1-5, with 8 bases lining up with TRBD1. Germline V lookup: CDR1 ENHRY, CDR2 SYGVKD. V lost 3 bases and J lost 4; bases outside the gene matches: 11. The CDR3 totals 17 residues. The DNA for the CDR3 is TGTGCCATCAGTGACCCGGACAGGGCCCTTGGAAATCAGCCCCAGCATTTT. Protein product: CAISDPDRALGNQPQHF.

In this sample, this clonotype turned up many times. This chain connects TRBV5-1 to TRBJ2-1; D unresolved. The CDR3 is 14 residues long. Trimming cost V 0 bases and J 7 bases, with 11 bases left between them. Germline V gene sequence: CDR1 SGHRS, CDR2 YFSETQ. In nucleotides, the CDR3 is TGCGCCAGCAGCTTGGGGGGTGTGGAGAATGAGCAGTTCTTC. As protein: CASSLGGVENEQFF.

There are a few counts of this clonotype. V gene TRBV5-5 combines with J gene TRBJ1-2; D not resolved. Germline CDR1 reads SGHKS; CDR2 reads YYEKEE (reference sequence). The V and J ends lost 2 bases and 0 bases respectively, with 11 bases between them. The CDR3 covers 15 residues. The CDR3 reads CASSLGGGANYGYTF. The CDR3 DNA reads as TGTGCCAGCAGCTTAGGAGGTGGGGCTAACTATGGCTACACCTTC.

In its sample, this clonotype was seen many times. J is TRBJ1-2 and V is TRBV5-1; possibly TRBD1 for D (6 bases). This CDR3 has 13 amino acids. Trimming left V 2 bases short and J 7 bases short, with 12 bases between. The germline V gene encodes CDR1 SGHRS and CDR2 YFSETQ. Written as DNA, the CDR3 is TGCGCCAGCAGCTTTCAGGGGCTCCCTGGCTACACCTTC. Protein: CASSFQGLPGYTF.

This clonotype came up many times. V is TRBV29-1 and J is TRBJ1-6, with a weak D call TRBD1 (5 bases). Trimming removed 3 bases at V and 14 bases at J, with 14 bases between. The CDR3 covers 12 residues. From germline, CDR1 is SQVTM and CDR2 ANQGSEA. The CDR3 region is CSVETGTGALHF. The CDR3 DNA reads TGCAGCGTTGAGACCGGGACCGGGGCCCTCCACTTT.

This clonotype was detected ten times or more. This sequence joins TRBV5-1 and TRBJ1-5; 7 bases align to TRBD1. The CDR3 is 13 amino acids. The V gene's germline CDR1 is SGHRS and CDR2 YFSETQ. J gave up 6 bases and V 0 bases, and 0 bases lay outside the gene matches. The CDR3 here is CASSLGDSQPQHF. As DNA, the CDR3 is TGCGCCAGCAGCTTGGGGGACAGTCAGCCCCAGCATTTT.

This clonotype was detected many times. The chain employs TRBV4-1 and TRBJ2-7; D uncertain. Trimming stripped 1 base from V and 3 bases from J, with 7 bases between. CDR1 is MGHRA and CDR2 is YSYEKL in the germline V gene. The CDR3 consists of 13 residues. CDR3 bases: TGCGCCAGCAGCCAAGCAGCGCACTACGAGCAGTACTTC. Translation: CASSQAAHYEQYF.

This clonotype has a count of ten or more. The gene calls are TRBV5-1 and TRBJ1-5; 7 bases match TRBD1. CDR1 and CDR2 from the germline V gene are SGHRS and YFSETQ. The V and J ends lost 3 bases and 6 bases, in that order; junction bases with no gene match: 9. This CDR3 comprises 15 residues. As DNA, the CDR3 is TGCGCCAGCAGCTGGGGCGGAGGGGGCGGTCAGCCCCAGCATTTT. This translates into CASSWGGGGGQPQHF.

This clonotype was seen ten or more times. CDR3: CASSSGTGRETQYF. CDR3 in DNA: TGCGCCAGCAGCTCAGGGACAGGGAGGGAGACCCAGTACTTC. The chain carries TRBV5-1 and TRBJ2-5; 9 nucleotides align to TRBD1. The germline gives CDR1 SGHRS, CDR2 YFSETQ. Germline trimming cut 3 bases from V and 5 bases from J; bases unmatched to any gene: 5. The CDR3 covers 14 residues.

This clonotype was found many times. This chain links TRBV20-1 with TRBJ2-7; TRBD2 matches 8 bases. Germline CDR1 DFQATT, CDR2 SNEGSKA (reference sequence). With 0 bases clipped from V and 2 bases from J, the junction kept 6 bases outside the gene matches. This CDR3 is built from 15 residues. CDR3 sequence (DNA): TGCAGTGCTAGAGAGGGGGGAGCGGGAGCCTACGAGCAGTACTTC. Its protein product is CSAREGGAGAYEQYF.

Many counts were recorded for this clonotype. DNA for the CDR3: TGCAGCGTTGCCCAGGGGTATAGCCAGCCCCAGCATTTT. It translates to CSVAQGYSQPQHF. V gene TRBV29-1 combines with J gene TRBJ1-5, with D possibly matching TRBD1 (6 bases). The germline CDR1 and CDR2 sequences are SQVTM and ANQGSEA. The CDR3 is 13 amino acids. V was trimmed by 4 bases and J by 7 bases, leaving 14 bases between them.

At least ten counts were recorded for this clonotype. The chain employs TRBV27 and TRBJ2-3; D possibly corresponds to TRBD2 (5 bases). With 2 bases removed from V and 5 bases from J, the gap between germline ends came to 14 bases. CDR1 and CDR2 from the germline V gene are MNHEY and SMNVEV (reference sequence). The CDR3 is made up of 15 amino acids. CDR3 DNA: TGTGCCAGCAGTTTAAGAGGGAATTTTATAGATACGCAGTATTTT. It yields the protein CASSLRGNFIDTQYF.

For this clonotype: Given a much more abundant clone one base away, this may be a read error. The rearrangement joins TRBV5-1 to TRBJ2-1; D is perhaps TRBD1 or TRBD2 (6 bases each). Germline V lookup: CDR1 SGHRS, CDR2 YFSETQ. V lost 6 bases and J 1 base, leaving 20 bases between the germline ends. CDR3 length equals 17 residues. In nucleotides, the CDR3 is TGCGCCAGCACCCTGACTGAGGGGGGTATTTCCTACAATGAGCAGTTCTTC. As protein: CASTLTEGGISYNEQFF. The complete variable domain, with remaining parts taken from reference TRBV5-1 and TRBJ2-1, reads KAGVTQTPRYLIKTRGQQVTLSCSPISGHRSVSWYQQTPGQGLQFLFEYFSETQRNKGNFPGRFSGRQFSNSRSEMNVSTLELGDSALYLCASTLTEGGISYNEQFFGPGTRLTVL.

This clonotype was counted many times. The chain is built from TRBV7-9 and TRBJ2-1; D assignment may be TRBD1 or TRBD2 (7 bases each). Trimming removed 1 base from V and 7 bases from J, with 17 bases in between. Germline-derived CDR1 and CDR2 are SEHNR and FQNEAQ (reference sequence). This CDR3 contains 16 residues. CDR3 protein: CASSLEGGGSSNEQFF. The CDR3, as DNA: TGTGCCAGCAGCTTAGAAGGGGGCGGGAGTTCGAATGAGCAGTTCTTC.

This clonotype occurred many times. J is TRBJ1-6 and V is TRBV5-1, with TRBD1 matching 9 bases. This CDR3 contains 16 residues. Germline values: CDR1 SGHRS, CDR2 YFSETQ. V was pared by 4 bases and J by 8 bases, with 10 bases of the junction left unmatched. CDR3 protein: CASSPRGTGMYSPLHF. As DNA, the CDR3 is TGCGCCAGCAGCCCGAGGGGGACAGGGATGTATTCACCCCTCCACTTT. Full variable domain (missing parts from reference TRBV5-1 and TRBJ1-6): KAGVTQTPRYLIKTRGQQVTLSCSPISGHRSVSWYQQTPGQGLQFLFEYFSETQRNKGNFPGRFSGRQFSNSRSEMNVSTLELGDSALYLCASSPRGTGMYSPLHFGNGTRLTVT.

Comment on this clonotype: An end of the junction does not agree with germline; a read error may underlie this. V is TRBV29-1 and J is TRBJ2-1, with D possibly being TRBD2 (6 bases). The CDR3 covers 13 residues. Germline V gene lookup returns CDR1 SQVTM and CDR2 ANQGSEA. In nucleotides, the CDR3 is TGTAGCGAGATGGGGACTCCCGTCAATGAGCAGTTCTTC. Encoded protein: CSEMGTPVNEQFF.

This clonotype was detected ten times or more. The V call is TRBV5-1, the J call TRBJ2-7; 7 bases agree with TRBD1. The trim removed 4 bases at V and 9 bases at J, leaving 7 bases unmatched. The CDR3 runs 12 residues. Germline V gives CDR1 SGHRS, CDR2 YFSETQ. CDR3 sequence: CASSPGGPAQYF. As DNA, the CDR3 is TGCGCCAGCAGCCCAGGGGGACCCGCGCAGTACTTC.

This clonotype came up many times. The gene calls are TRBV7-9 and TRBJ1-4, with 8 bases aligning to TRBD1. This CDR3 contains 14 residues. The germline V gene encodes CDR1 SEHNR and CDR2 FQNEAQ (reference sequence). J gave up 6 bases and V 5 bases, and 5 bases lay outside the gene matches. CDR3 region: CASSPTGEDEKLFF. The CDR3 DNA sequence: TGTGCCAGCAGCCCGACAGGGGAGGATGAAAAACTGTTTTTT.

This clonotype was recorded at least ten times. The CDR3 nucleotides are TGCGCCAGCAGCTGGAGTAGCGGTTCCTACGAGCAGTACTTC. Translated: CASSWSSGSYEQYF. The chain is built from TRBV5-1 and TRBJ2-7; D is perhaps TRBD2 (6 bases). Germline V gene data show CDR1 as SGHRS and CDR2 as YFSETQ. The CDR3 runs 14 residues. V lost 3 bases and J lost 1, with 11 bases in between.

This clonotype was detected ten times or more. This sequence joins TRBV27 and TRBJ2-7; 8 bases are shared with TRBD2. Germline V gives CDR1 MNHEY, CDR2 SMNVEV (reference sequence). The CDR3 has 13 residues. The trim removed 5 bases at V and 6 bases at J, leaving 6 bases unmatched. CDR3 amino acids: CASSKRLALEQYF. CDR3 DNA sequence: TGTGCCAGCAGTAAGCGACTAGCGCTCGAGCAGTACTTC.

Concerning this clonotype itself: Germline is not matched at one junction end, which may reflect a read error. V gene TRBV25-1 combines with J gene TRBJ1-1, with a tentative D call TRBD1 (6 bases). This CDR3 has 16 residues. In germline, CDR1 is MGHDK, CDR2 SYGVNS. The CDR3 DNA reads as TGTGCAAGCAGTGAAATGGGACAAGGGATGAACACTGAAGCTTTCTTT. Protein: CASSEMGQGMNTEAFF.